This T cell receptor beta chain appears in the sequencing data of a study of PD-L1 blockade in urothelial cancer (dated by TCRdb to the late 2010s). With regard to the full study: Therapy was started at some point between 2013 and 2015 for all patients, and atezolizumab 1,200 mg was administered intravenously every 3 weeks. About 90% of the roughly 29 patients were identified as males with urothelial cancer of bladder origin, and a prior smoking history was reported by 18 of 29 patients. An ECOG performance status of 0 or 1 was recorded for the patients, and 0 to 3 prior chemotherapy regimens had been received by the patients. Blood samples were analyzed 3 weeks after the start of treatment (second dose) and 6 weeks after the start of treatment. A median of about 150,000 T cells and some 82,000 unique TCRs was obtained from blood samples, and a median clonality of around 0.08 was observed. The study, an exploratory multi-omic analysis, examined somatic, immune and clinical correlates of response to PD-L1 blockade with atezolizumab in urothelial cancer. Pretreatment tumor samples, along with matched peripheral blood collected serially before and after atezolizumab treatment, underwent TCR sequencing. Durable clinical benefit was defined as progression-free survival longer than 6 months, and TCR features were also tested against progression-free and overall survival. Whole exome sequencing and RNA sequencing of pretreatment tumors were performed alongside TCR sequencing in the same patients. Nine patients reached durable clinical benefit, while 20 or so patients did not. Twenty-nine patients had pretreatment blood TCR-seq, about 25 had at least one posttreatment blood collection, and about 25 had tumor TCR-seq. Overall results and qualifications from the work: Among patients with durable benefit, tumor-associated TCR clones showed greater expansion in peripheral blood 3 weeks after treatment started (n ≈ 22, p = 0.022). Because the sample size was small (n ≈ 29) and many of the analyses were exploratory, the results are meant to be hypothesis-generating. Improved progression-free and overall survival was found to be associated with pretreatment peripheral blood TCR clonality below the median.

This sample's time point label indicates: pretreatment peripheral blood. A cohort of about 27 patients with locally advanced or metastatic urothelial carcinoma, treated at Memorial Sloan Kettering on a trial protocol, was included. Peripheral blood mononuclear cells were collected from each patient pretreatment and during treatment, giving between 1 and 8 total time points per patient. The Qiagen DNeasy Blood extraction kit was used to purify genomic DNA from total PBMCs and tumor samples. PBMCs were collected pretreatment and during treatment, and were isolated and stored as previously described. As to this clone: Which antigen it targets is not known. Base qualities are not recorded, but no much larger clone differs from it by a single base.

Synthetic TCR analog templates were spiked into each PCR to estimate absolute template abundance from read counts. The immunoSEQ assay used bias-controlled V and J gene primers to amplify TCRbeta CDR3 regions from genomic DNA. Rearranged TCRbeta segments were sequenced at approximately 20X coverage. The authors' pipeline ran thus. Clustering was used to correct sequencing errors, and CDR3s were annotated against IMGT so that V, D and J genes could be assigned. Downstream analyses used only productive TCRbeta rearrangements, leaving out any out-of-frame or stop-codon sequences. Clonality was calculated as one minus the Shannon entropy normalized by the log of the number of unique productive sequences. Fisher's exact test with Benjamini-Hochberg correction, using a cutoff of adjusted p below 0.01, was how clones that differed between time points or between blood and tumor were identified. TCRdb mirrors the immuneACCESS table, restricted to in-frame sequences. Some clones are absent from its copies; in checked studies, under half trace to an unresolved V gene, and the reason for the others is unknown. The DNA gave D and trimming, while V, J and clone size come from that table. Recorded for this sample are 130,000 or so clones; roughly 83% of them occurred a single time. Together, the top ten hold roughly 3.2% of the sample.

This receptor was taken from a man in his fifties or sixties with urothelial cancer. Here the sequenced sample was PBMCs, taken around atezolizumab (anti-PD-L1) treatment.

The bases are TGTGCCAGCACCCTTGGTCAGGGGGCTTACACCGGGGAGCTGTTTTTT. Its coded protein is CASTLGQGAYTGELFF. The chain links TRBV28 with TRBJ2-2; TRBD1 fits 8 bases in the junction. Here V drops 7 bases and J drops 3 bases, and the junction holds 10 bases not matched to any gene. The CDR3 contains 16 residues, cysteine and phenylalanine counted. Only the CDR3 portion is preserved as DNA: 48 bases, with reading frame beginning at the first base. The CDR1 and CDR2 encoded by the germline V gene are MDHEN and SYDVKM.